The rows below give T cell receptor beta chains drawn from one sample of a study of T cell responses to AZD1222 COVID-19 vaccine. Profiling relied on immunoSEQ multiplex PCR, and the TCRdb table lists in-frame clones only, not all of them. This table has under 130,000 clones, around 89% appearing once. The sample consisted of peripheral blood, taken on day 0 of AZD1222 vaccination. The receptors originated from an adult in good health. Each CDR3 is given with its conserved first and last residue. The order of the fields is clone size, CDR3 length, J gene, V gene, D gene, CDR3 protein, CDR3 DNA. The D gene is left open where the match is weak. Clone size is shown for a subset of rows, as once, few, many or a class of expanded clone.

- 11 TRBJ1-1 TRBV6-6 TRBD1 CASSRQGWAFF TGTGCCAGCAGTCGACAGGGGTGGGCTTTCTTT
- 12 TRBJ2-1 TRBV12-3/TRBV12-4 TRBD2 CASSREGAEQFF TGTGCCAGCAGTCGGGAGGGAGCTGAGCAGTTCTTC
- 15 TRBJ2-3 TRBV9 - CASSAPGLSTDTQYF TGTGCCAGCAGCGCTCCGGGATTGAGCACAGATACGCAGTATTTT
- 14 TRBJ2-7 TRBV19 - CASSLSTGTYEQYF TGTGCCAGTAGTCTCTCAACAGGGACCTACGAGCAGTACTTC
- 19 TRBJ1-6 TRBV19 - CASSSGDLTGTANNSPLHF TGTGCCAGTAGTTCAGGGGACTTAACCGGGACGGCAAATAATTCACCCCTCCACTTT
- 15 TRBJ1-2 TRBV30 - CAWSVLRGNNYGYTF TGTGCCTGGAGTGTCTTGAGGGGGAATAACTATGGCTACACCTTC
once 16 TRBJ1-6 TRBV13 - CASRLSGASYNSPLHF TGTGCCAGCAGACTTTCAGGGGCCTCCTATAATTCACCCCTCCACTTT
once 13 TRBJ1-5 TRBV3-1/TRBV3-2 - CASSQDGYQPQHF TGTGCCAGCAGCCAAGACGGTTATCAGCCCCAGCATTTT
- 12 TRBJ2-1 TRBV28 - CASGPHYNEQFF TGTGCCAGCGGCCCGCACTACAATGAGCAGTTCTTC
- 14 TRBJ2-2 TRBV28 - CASSTRTPSGELFF TGTGCCAGCAGTACAAGGACTCCTTCTGGGGAGCTGTTTTTT
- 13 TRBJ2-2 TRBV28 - CASTPIGGGELFF TGTGCCAGCACCCCTATCGGGGGAGGGGAGCTGTTTTTT
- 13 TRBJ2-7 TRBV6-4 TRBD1 CATAGTVSYEQYF TGTGCCACCGCCGGGACAGTATCCTACGAGCAGTACTTC
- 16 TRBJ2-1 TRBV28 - CASSLPAGTAYNEQFF TGTGCCAGCAGTTTACCCGCCGGGACGGCCTACAATGAGCAGTTCTTC
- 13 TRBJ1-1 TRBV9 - CASSVAGYGEAFF TGTGCCAGCAGCGTAGCAGGGTACGGTGAAGCTTTCTTT
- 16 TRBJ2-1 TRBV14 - CASSRPGTRSYNEQFF TGTGCCAGCAGCCGTCCCGGGACACGCTCCTACAATGAGCAGTTCTTC
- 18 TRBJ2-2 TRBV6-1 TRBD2 CASSEAPLGLADTGELFF TGTGCCAGCAGTGAAGCTCCCCTAGGACTAGCGGACACCGGGGAGCTGTTTTTT
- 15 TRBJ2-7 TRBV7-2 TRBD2 CASSLVAGSSYEQYF TGTGCCAGCAGCTTAGTAGCGGGGAGCTCCTACGAGCAGTACTTC
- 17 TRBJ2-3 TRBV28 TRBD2 CASSLDQGLAGADTQYF TGTGCCAGCAGTCTCGACCAGGGACTAGCGGGAGCAGATACGCAGTATTTT
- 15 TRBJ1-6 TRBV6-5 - CASSPERRINSPLHF TGTGCCAGCAGCCCAGAGAGGCGGATAAATTCACCCCTCCACTTT
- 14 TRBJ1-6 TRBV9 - CASSVQGGDSPLHF TGTGCCAGCAGCGTACAGGGTGGGGATTCACCCCTCCACTTT
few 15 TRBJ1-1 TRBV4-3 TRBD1 CASSQDGTGGTEAFF TGCGCCAGCAGCCAAGATGGGACAGGAGGTACTGAAGCTTTCTTT
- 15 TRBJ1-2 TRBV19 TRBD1 CASSSLGQGPYGYTF TGTGCCAGTAGCTCTCTCGGACAGGGGCCCTATGGCTACACCTTC
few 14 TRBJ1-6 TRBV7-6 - CASSPWAESSPLHF TGTGCCAGCAGCCCCTGGGCAGAGAGTTCACCCCTCCACTTT
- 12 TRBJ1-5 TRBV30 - CAWGDSNQPQHF TGTGCCTGGGGGGATAGCAATCAGCCCCAGCATTTT
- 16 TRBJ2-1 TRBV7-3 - CASSLGASRLSNEQFF TGTGCCAGCAGCTTAGGGGCTTCGAGGTTGAGCAATGAGCAGTTCTTC
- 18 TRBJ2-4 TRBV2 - CASNLRTAGARAKNIQYF TGTGCCAGCAATCTCAGGACGGCCGGGGCTAGAGCCAAAAACATTCAGTACTTC
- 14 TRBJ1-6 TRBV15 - CATSRARAGSPLHF TGTGCCACCAGCCGCGCCAGGGCGGGCTCACCCCTCCACTTT
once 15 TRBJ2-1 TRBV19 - CASSTTVPSYNEQFF TGTGCCAGTAGTACGACAGTACCCTCCTACAATGAGCAGTTCTTC
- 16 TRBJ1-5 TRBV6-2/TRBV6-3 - CASSYSSRGRNQPQHF TGTGCCAGCAGTTACTCGAGCAGGGGAAGGAATCAGCCCCAGCATTTT
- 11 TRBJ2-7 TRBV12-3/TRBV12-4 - CASSSISEQYF TGTGCCAGCAGTTCGATCTCCGAGCAGTACTTC
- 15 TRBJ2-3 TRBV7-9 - CASSPGEWAADTQYF TGTGCCAGCAGCCCCGGGGAATGGGCGGCAGATACGCAGTATTTT
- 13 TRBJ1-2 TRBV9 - CASSESGDYGYTF TGTGCCAGCAGCGAGTCAGGGGACTATGGCTACACCTTC
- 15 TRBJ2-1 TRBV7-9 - CASSPPRDQYNEQFF TGTGCCAGCAGCCCACCCCGGGACCAATACAATGAGCAGTTCTTC
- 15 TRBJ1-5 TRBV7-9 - CASSSQPGTNQPQHF TGTGCCAGCAGCTCACAACCAGGGACCAATCAGCCCCAGCATTTT
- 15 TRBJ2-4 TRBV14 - CASSQVGAAKNIQYF TGTGCCAGCAGCCAAGTGGGGGCTGCCAAAAACATTCAGTACTTC
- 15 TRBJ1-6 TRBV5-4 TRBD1 CASSQQTGQNSPLHF TGTGCCAGCAGTCAACAGACAGGGCAGAATTCACCCCTCCACTTT
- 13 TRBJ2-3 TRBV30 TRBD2 CAGGGEWSDTQYF TGTGCAGGCGGGGGGGAGTGGTCAGATACGCAGTATTTT
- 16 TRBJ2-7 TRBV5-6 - CASSLGFESGTGEQYF TGTGCCAGCAGCTTGGGGTTCGAAAGCGGGACAGGCGAGCAGTACTTC
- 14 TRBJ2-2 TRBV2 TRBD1 CASRGTGGTGELFF TGTGCCAGCAGGGGGACAGGGGGGACCGGGGAGCTGTTTTTT
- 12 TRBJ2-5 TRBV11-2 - CASSPSQWTQYF TGTGCCAGCAGCCCCTCTCAATGGACCCAGTACTTC
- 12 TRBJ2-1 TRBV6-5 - CASSRGANEQFF TGTGCCAGCAGCCGGGGAGCGAATGAGCAGTTCTTC
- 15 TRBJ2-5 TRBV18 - CASSPPSAEGETQYF TGTGCCAGCTCACCCCCTAGCGCCGAAGGAGAGACCCAGTACTTC
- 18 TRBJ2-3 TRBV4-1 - CASSQAPPRGTVKDTQYF TGCGCCAGCAGCCAAGCTCCGCCCCGGGGGACAGTAAAAGATACGCAGTATTTT
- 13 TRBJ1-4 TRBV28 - CASSLGGTEKLFF TGTGCCAGCAGTTTAGGGGGGACAGAAAAACTGTTTTTT
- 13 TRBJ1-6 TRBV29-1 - CSVGQAGLRSLHF TGCAGCGTTGGTCAGGCCGGCTTGAGATCCCTCCACTTT
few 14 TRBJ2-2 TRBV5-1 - CASSLGVNTGELFF TGCGCCAGCAGCTTGGGAGTGAACACCGGGGAGCTGTTTTTT
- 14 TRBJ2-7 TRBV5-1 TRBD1 CASSTGTGGSTQYF TGCGCCAGCAGCACCGGGACAGGGGGCTCGACGCAGTACTTC
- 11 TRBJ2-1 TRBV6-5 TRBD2 CASSNAGGQFF TGTGCCAGCAGTAATGCGGGAGGCCAGTTCTTC